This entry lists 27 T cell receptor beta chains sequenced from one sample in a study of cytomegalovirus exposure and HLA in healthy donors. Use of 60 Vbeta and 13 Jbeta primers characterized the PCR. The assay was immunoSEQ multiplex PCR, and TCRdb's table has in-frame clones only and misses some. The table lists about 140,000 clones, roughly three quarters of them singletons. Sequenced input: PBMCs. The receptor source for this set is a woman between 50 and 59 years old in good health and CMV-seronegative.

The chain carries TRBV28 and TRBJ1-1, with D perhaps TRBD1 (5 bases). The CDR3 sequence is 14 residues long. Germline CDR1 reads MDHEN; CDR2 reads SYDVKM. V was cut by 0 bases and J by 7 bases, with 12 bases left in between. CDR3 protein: CASSLWLRGGEAFF. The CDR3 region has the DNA TGTGCCAGCAGTTTATGGCTTCGGGGGGGTGAAGCTTTCTTT.

The CDR3 DNA sequence: TGTGCCAGCAGTCCCCTCACTTCCTACGAGCAGTACTTC. Amino acids: CASSPLTSYEQYF. The J gene is TRBJ2-5, the V gene TRBV27; D not certain. The J call is in doubt because the DNA end fits TRBJ2-7 better. The CDR3 runs to 13 residues. Germline CDR1 reads MNHEY; CDR2 reads SMNVEV (reference sequence).

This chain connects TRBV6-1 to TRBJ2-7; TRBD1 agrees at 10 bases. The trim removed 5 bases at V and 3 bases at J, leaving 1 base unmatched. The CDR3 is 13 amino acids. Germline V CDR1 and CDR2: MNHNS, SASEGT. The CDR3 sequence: CASSWDRGYEQYF. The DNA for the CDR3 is TGTGCCAGCAGTTGGGACAGGGGCTACGAGCAGTACTTC.

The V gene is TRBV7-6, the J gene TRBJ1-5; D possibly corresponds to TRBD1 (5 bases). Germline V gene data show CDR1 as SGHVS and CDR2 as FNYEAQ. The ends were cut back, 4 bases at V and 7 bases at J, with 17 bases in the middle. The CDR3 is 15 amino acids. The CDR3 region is CASSSMGQGGQPQHF. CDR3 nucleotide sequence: TGTGCCAGCAGCTCAATGGGCCAGGGCGGCCAGCCCCAGCATTTT. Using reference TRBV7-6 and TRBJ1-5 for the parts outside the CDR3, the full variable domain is GAGVSQSPRYKVTKRGQDVALRCDPISGHVSLYWYRQALGQGPEFLTYFNYEAQQDKSGLPNDRFSAERPEGSISTLTIQRTEQRDSAMYRCASSSMGQGGQPQHFGDGTRLSIL.

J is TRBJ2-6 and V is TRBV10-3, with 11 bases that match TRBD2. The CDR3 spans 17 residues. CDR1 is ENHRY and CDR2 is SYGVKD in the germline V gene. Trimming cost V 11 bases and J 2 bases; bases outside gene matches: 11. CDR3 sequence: CASGALAGVTGANVLTF. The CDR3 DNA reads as TGTGCCTCCGGCGCACTAGCGGGGGTGACTGGGGCCAACGTCCTGACTTTC.

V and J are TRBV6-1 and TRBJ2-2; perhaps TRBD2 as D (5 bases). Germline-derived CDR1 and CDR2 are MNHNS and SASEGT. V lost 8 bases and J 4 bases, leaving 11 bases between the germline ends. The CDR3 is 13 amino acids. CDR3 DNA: TGTGCCAGCCGTGTGGCGGGCACCGGGGAGCTGTTTTTT. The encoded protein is CASRVAGTGELFF.

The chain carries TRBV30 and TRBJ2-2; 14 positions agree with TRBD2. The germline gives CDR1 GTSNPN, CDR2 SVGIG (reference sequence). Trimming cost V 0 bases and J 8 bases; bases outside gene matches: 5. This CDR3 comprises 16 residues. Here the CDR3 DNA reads TGTGCCTGGAGTGTGACTAGCGGGGGGGTTAGAGGGGAGCTGTTTTTT. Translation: CAWSVTSGGVRGELFF.

The CDR3 coding sequence is TGTGCCAGCAGAAAACTAGCGGGGGGAGGAGATACGCAGTATTTT. Its translation is CASRKLAGGGDTQYF. The chain couples TRBV2 to TRBJ2-3, with 12 bases matching TRBD2. This CDR3 region has 15 residues. CDR1 is SNHLY, CDR2 FYNNEI, per germline. J gave up 5 bases and V 6 bases, and 6 bases lay outside the gene matches.

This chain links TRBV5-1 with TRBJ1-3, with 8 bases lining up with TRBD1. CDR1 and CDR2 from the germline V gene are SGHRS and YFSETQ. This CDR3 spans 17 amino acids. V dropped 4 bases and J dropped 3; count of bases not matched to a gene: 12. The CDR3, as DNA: TGCGCCAGCAGCCCTAACGCGGGCAGGGGGCTTGGAAACACCATATATTTT. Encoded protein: CASSPNAGRGLGNTIYF.

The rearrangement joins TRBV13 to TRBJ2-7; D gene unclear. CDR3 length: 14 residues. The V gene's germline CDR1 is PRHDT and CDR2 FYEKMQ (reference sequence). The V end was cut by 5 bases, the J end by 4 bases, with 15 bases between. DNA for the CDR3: TGTGCCAGCAGCAAGCAGGTATCAGGTTACGAGCAGTACTTC. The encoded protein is CASSKQVSGYEQYF.

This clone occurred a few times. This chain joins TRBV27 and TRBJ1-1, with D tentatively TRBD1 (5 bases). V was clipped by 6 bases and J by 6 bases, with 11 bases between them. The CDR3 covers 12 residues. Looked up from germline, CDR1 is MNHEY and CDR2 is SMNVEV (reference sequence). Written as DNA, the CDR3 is TGTGCCAGCAGGGACATCAGGGCTGAAGCTTTCTTT. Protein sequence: CASRDIRAEAFF.

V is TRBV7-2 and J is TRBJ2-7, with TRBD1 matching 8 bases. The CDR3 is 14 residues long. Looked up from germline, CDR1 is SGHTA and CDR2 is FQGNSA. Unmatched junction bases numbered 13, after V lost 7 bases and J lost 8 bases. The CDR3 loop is CASNLPSRGRKQYF. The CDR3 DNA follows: TGTGCCAGCAACCTCCCCTCCAGGGGGCGTAAGCAGTACTTC.

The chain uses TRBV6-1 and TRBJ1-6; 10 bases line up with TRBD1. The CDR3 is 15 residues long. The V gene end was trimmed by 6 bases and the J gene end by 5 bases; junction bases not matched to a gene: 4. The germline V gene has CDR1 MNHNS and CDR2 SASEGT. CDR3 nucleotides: TGTGCCAGCAGGGCCGGGACAGGGGATAATTCACCCCTCCACTTT. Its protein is CASRAGTGDNSPLHF.

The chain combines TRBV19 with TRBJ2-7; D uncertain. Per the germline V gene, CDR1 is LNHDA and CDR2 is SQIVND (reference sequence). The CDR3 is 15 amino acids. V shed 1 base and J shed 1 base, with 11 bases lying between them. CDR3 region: CASSIASSVSYEQYF. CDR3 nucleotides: TGTGCCAGTAGTATAGCCAGCAGCGTTTCCTACGAGCAGTACTTC.

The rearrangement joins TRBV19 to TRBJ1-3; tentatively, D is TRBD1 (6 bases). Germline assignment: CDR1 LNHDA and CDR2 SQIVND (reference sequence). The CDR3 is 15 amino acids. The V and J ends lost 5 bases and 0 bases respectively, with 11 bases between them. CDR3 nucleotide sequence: TGTGCCAGTAGTCCACAGGGCACCTCTGGAAACACCATATATTTT. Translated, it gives CASSPQGTSGNTIYF.

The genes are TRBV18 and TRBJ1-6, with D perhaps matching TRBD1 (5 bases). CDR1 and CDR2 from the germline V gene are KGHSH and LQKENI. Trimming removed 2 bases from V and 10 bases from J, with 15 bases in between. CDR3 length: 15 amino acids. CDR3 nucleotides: TGTGCCAGCTCACCAGTCGACCAGGGCGGCTCACCCCTCCACTTT. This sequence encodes CASSPVDQGGSPLHF.

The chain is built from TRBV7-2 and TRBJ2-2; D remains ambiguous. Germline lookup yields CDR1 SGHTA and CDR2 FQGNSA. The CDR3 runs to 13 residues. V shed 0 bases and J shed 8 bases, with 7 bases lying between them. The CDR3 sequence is CASSLATGGELFF. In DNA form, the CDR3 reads TGTGCCAGCAGCTTAGCGACCGGGGGGGAGCTGTTTTTT. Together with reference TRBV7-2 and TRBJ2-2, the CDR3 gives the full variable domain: GAGVSQSPSNKVTEKGKDVELRCDPISGHTALYWYRQSLGQGLEFLIYFQGNSAPDKSGLPSDRFSAERTGGSVSTLTIQRTQQEDSAVYLCASSLATGGELFFGEGSRLTVL.

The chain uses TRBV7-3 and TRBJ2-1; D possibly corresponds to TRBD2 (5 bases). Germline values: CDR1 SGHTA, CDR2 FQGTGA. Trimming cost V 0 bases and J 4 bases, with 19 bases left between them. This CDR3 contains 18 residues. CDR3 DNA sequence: TGTGCCAGCAGCTTAACCTTCAAACTAGTCACTCCTTACAATGAGCAGTTCTTC. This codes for CASSLTFKLVTPYNEQFF. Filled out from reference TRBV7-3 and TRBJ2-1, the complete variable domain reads GAGVSQTPSNKVTEKGKYVELRCDPISGHTALYWYRQSLGQGPEFLIYFQGTGAADDSGLPNDRFFAVRPEGSVSTLKIQRTERGDSAVYLCASSLTFKLVTPYNEQFFGPGTRLTVL.

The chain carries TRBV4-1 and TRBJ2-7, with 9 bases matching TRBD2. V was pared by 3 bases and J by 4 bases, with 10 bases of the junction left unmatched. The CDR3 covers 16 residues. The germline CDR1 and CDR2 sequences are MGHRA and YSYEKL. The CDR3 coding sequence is TGCGCCAGCAGCCAGACCCCGCGGGGGGGCCGGTACGAGCAGTACTTC. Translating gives CASSQTPRGGRYEQYF.

In DNA form, the CDR3 reads TGTGCCAGCAGTTACCCGGACAGGGGGTCCTACGAGCAGTACTTC. Protein: CASSYPDRGSYEQYF. The chain employs TRBV6-6 and TRBJ2-5; 10 bases agree with TRBD1. The J call may be incorrect, as the DNA end agrees better with TRBJ2-7. The CDR3 sequence is 15 residues long. Germline lookup yields CDR1 MNHNY and CDR2 SVGAGI (reference sequence).

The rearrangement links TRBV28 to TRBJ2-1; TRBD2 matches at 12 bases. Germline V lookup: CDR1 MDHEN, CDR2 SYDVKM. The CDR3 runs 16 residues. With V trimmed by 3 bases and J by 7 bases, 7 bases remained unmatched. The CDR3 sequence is CASSFIGTSGHNEQFF. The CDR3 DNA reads TGTGCCAGCAGTTTCATTGGGACTAGCGGGCATAATGAGCAGTTCTTC.

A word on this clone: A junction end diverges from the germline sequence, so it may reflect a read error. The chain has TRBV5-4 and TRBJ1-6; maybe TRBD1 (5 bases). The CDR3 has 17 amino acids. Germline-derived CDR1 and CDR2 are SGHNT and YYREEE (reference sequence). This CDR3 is CASNLRPRDSNNSPLHF. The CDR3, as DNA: TGTGCCAGCAACCTTCGGCCCCGGGACTCCAATAATTCACCCCTCCACTTT.

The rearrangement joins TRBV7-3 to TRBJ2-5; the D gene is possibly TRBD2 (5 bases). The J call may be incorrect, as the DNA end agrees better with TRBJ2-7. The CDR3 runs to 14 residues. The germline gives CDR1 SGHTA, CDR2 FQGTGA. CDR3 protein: CASSPKGLSYEQYF. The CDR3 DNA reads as TGTGCCAGCAGCCCCAAAGGACTCTCCTACGAGCAGTACTTC.

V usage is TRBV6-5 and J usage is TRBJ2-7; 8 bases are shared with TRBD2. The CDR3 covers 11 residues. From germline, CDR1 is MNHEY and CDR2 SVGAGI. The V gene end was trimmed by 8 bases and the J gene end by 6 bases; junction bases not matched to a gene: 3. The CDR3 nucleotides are TGTGCCAGCGGAACTAGCGGCGAGCAGTACTTC. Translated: CASGTSGEQYF.

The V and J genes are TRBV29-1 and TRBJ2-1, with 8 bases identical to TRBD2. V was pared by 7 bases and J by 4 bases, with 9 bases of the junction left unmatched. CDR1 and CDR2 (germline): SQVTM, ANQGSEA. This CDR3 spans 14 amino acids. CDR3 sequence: CSEYGGAGYNEQFF. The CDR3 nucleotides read TGCAGCGAATACGGGGGGGCGGGATACAATGAGCAGTTCTTC.

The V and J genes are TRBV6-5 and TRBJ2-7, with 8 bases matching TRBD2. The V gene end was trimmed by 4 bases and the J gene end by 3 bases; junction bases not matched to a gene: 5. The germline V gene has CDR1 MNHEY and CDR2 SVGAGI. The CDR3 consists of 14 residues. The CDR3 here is CASSSLAGRYEQYF. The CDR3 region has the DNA TGTGCCAGCAGTTCCCTAGCGGGTCGCTACGAGCAGTACTTC.

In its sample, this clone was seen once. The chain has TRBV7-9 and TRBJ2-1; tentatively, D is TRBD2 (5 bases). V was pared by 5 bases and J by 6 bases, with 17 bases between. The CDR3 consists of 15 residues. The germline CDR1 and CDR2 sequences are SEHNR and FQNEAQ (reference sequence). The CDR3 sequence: CASSLTALAGNEQFF. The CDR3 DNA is TGTGCCAGCAGCCTCACAGCCCTAGCCGGCAATGAGCAGTTCTTC.